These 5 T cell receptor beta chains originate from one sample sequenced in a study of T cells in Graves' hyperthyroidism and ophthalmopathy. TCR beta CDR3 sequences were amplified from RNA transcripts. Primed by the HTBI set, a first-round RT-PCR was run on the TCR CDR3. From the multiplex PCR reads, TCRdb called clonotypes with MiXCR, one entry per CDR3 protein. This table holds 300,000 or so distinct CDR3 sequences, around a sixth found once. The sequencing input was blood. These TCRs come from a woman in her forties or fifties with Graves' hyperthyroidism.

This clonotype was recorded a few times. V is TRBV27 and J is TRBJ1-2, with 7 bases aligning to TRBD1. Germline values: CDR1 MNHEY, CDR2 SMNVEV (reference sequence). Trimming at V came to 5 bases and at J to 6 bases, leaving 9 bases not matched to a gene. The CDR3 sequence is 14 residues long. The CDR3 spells CASSLYTGADGYTF. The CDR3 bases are TGTGCCAGCAGTCTTTATACAGGGGCGGATGGCTACACCTTC.

The CDR3 spells CASSSGAGDPNQPQHF. CDR3 nucleotide sequence: TGTGCCAGCTCATCGGGGGCAGGGGACCCCAATCAGCCCCAGCATTTT. The V and J genes are TRBV9 and TRBJ1-5; weak D call: TRBD1 (6 bases). The CDR3 has 16 amino acids. Germline V CDR1 and CDR2: SGDLS, YYNGEE. The ends were cut back, 7 bases at V and 3 bases at J, with 20 bases in the middle.

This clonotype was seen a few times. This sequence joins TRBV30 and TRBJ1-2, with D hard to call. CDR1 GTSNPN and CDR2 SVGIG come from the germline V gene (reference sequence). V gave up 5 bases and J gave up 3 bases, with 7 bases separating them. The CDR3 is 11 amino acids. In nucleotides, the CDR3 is TGTGCCTGGGAAACGGACTATGGCTACACCTTC. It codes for CAWETDYGYTF.

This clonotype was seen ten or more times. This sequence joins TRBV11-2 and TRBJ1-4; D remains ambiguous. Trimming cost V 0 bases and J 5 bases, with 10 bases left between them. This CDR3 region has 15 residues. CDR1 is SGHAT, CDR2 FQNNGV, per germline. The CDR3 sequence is CASSLEYTENEKLFF. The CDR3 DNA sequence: TGTGCCAGCAGCTTAGAATATACCGAGAATGAAAAACTGTTTTTT. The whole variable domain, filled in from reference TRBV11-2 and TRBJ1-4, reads EAGVAQSPRYKIIEKRQSVAFWCNPISGHATLYWYQQILGQGPKLLIQFQNNGVVDDSQLPKDRFSAERLKGVDSTLKIQPAKLEDSAVYLCASSLEYTENEKLFFGSGTQLSVL.

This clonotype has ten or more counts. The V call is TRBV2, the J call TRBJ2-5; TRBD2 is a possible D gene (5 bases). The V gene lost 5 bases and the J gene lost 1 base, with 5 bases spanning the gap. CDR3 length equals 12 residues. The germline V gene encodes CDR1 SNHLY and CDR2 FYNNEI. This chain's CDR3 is CASSRGQETQYF. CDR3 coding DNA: TGTGCCAGCAGTCGGGGCCAAGAGACCCAGTACTTC.